The 9 T cell receptor beta chains in this list originate from one sample, sequenced in a study of identifying expanded T cells in peripheral blood. The protocol was immunoSEQ multiplex PCR, while the TCRdb copy is restricted to in-frame clones and leaves out a portion. The sample has 45,000 to 75,000 clones; around 83% are singletons. What was sequenced was blood. These receptors originate from a person aged 18-70 years in good health.

This clone was observed once. V and J are TRBV5-1 and TRBJ2-7; 8 bases agree with TRBD2. Germline CDR1 SGHRS, CDR2 YFSETQ. Germline trimming cut 2 bases from V and 2 bases from J; bases unmatched to any gene: 18. This CDR3 contains 19 residues. The CDR3 loop reads CASSFTGQGGAGGAYEQYF. The CDR3 coding sequence is TGCGCCAGCAGCTTTACCGGCCAGGGTGGTGCCGGGGGGGCCTACGAGCAGTACTTC.

The chain employs TRBV29-1 and TRBJ1-1; no reliable D call. V was pared by 3 bases and J by 0 bases, with 8 bases between. This CDR3 comprises 13 residues. Germline-derived CDR1 and CDR2 are SQVTM and ANQGSEA. CDR3 coding DNA: TGCAGCGTTGAGGGCTCAGTGAACACTGAAGCTTTCTTT. Protein sequence: CSVEGSVNTEAFF.

The chain is built from TRBV7-6 and TRBJ2-7; D perhaps matches TRBD2 (6 bases). There are 15 residues in the CDR3. Trimming removed 2 bases from V and 2 bases from J, with 13 bases in between. Germline V gives CDR1 SGHVS, CDR2 FNYEAQ. CDR3 sequence (DNA): TGTGCCAGCAGCTTAAGTAGCGGCGCTCCCTACGAGCAGTACTTC. Its translation: CASSLSSGAPYEQYF.

This sequence joins TRBV5-1 and TRBJ2-1; weak D call: TRBD1 (5 bases). Germline V gene lookup returns CDR1 SGHRS and CDR2 YFSETQ. The CDR3 length is 14 residues. V was shortened by 1 base and J by 5 bases, with 10 bases between the two germline ends. This CDR3 is CASSLSRVDNEQFF. In DNA form, the CDR3 reads TGCGCCAGCAGCTTGAGCAGGGTAGACAATGAGCAGTTCTTC.

The chain recombines TRBV4-3 with TRBJ2-1; D not certain. The CDR3 spans 15 residues. V lost 1 base, J lost 6 bases, and 13 bases lay in between. Germline CDR1 and CDR2: LGHNA and YSLEER. CDR3: CASSQGLATLNEQFF. The CDR3 bases are TGCGCCAGCAGCCAAGGTTTGGCGACACTCAATGAGCAGTTCTTC.

This chain links TRBV6-1 with TRBJ1-2, with TRBD1 matching 7 bases. With 4 bases clipped from V and 0 bases from J, the junction kept 5 bases outside the gene matches. The CDR3 is made up of 15 amino acids. CDR1 and CDR2 (germline): MNHNS, SASEGT. CDR3 DNA: TGTGCCAGCAGTGCCCGGGACAGATCTAACTATGGCTACACCTTC. Its translation: CASSARDRSNYGYTF.

This chain joins TRBV7-2 and TRBJ2-7; D possibly corresponds to TRBD1 (5 bases). The germline V gene has CDR1 SGHTA and CDR2 FQGNSA. The CDR3 runs 15 residues. Between the trimmed V and J ends, which lost 2 bases and 4 bases, there was a span of 15 bases. CDR3: CASSLPRVFRYEQYF. The CDR3 DNA reads as TGTGCCAGCAGCTTACCCAGGGTTTTTCGATACGAGCAGTACTTC.

In DNA, the CDR3 is TGCGCCAGCAGCCAAGGGTTGGTACTCGGTTTCGGAAACACCATATATTTT. This codes for CASSQGLVLGFGNTIYF. The V and J genes are TRBV4-3 and TRBJ1-3; the D is unclear. The CDR3 is 17 residues long. Germline lookup yields CDR1 LGHNA and CDR2 YSLEER. With 1 base removed from V and 4 bases from J, the gap between germline ends came to 17 bases.

Only a few counts were recorded for this clone. The rearrangement links TRBV7-2 to TRBJ2-1, with no clear D. Germline V gene lookup returns CDR1 SGHTA and CDR2 FQGNSA. CDR3 size: 16 residues. V lost 3 bases, J lost 7 bases, and 19 bases lay in between. CDR3 amino acids: CASSFRLSPTLNEQFF. The CDR3 nucleotides read TGTGCCAGCAGCTTCCGACTGAGCCCTACCCTTAATGAGCAGTTCTTC.